This T cell receptor beta chain was recorded in a study of somatic mutations in cytotoxic T cells in rheumatoid arthritis. Study context: Patient blood (30 ml EDTA) was taken immediately after diagnosis and before treatment. Study outcomes and limitations: Expanded CD8+ clones had unknown antigen targets. Statistically, CD8+ T-cell clonality was not significantly distinct between individuals with rheumatoid arthritis and age-matched healthy controls.

Germline CDR1 is SQVTM and CDR2 is ANQGSEA. Trimming removed 0 bases from V and 6 bases from J, with 12 bases in between. CDR3 size: 14 residues. Source study methods: Large patient CD8+ clones, those above 1%, rarely matched published virus-specific TCRB sequences. Assay: immunoSEQ multiplex PCR; the TCRdb copy retains only in-frame clones and omits some. V and J calls and clone size are as listed in that table; D and trimming were resolved from the DNA. The sample yields about 8,200 clones, about 75% seen once. Of note for this clone: Its target is not known.

The sequenced material came from CD8+ T cells sorted from blood. The chain uses TRBV29-1 and TRBJ2-1, with D perhaps matching TRBD2 (5 bases). This clonotype originated in an adult with rheumatoid arthritis. DNA of the CDR3: TGCAGCGTTGAAGATAACCGGGAAGGCAATGAGCAGTTCTTC. Translating it yields CSVEDNREGNEQFF.